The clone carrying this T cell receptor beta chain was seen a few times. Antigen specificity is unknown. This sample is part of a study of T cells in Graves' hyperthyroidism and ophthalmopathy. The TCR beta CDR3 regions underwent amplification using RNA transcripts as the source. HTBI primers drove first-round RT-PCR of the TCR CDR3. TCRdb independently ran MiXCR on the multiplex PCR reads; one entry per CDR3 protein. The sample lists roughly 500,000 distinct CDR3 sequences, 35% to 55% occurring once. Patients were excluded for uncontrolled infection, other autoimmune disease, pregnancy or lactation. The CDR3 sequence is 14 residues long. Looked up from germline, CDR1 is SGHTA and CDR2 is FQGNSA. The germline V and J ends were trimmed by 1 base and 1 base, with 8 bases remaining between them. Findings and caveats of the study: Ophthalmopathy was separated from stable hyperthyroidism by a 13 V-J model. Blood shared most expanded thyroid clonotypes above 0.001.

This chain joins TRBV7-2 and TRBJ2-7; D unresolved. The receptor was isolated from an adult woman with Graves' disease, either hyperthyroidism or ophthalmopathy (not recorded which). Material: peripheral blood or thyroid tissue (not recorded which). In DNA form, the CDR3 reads TGTGCCAGCAGCTTAGAGCAGAGTTCCTACGAGCAGTACTTC. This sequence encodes CASSLEQSSYEQYF.